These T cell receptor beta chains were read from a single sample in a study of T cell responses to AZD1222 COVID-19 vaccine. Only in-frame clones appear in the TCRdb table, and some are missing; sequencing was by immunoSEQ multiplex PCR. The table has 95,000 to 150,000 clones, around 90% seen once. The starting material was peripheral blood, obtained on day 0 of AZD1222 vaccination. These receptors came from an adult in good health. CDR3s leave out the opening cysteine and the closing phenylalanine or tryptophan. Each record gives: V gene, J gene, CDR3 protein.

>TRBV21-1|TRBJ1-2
ASSKAPQDNRNGYT
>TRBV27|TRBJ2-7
ASSLSPDWPYEQY
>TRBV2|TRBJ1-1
ASRWTGTEAF
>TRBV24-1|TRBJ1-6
ATSASSYNSPLH
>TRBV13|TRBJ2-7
ASSPGGGNEQY
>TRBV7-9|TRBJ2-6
ASSLAESGANVLT
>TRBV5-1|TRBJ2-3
ASSLKTGGTDTQY
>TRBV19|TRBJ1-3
ASSIRGGPFSGNTIY
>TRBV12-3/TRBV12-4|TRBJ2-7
ASSLTRVDEQY
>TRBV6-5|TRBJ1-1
ASSSPQNTEAF
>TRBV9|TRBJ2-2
ASSASSKEGAVF
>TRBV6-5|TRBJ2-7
ASSSSGPVYEQY
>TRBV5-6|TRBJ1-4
ASSFRGLDEKLF
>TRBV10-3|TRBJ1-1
AISDFGEIMNTEAF
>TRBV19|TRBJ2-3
ASSRNRGVPDDTQY
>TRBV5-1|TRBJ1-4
ASSVGQPTNEKLF
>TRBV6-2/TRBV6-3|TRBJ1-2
ASSSTGALGYT
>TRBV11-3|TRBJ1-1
ASSLGPTNTEAF
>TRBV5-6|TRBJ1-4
ASSLASNEKLF
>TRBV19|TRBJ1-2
ASSTGGVSYGYT
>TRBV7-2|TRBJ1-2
ASSLEPPTSLLNYGYT
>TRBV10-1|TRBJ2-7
ASSESASGAYEQY
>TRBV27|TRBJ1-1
ASTLGGTEAF
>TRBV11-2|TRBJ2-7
ASSRGTVPQY
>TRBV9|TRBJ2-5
ASSVDSRETQY
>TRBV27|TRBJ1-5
ASSLGTGFYQPQH
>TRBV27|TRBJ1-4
ASSRDRGQGWDEKLF
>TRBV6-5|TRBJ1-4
ASNQGRGRIEKLF
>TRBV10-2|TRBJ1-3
ASSGAGGAAGNTIY
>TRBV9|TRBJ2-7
ASSGGGSVAYEQY
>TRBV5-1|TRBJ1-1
ASSPSGVNTEAF
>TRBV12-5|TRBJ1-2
ASGPGRDGYT
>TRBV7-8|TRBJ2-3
ASSLARWTRNTDTQY
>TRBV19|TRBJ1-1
ASSIGPNTEAF
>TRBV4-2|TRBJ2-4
ASSQDGEGAKNIQY
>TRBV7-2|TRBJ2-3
ASIPGGVRLDTQY
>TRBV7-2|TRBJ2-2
ASSLRPTVNTGELF
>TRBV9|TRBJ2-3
ASSVGAGKSTDTQY